The present T cell receptor beta chain was sequenced within a study of cytomegalovirus exposure and HLA in healthy donors (TCRdb year 2017). In the study overall: An earlier analysis of some 550 of the donors reported 250 to 300 Gb of sequence data and about 100 million unique TCR beta sequences from 150 million to 200 million T cells. The study was designed to test whether signatures of past pathogen exposure could be identified by cataloging public T cell receptors. The genetic ancestry cluster associated with self-reported Caucasian donors included approximately 85% of the roughly 400 genotyped donors. Genome-wide SNP genotypes for about three fifths of the roughly 670 donors were used in a later genetic analysis, which treated that subset as a discovery cohort. A later analysis re-analyzed previously published TCR beta repertoires from roughly 600 donors and added high-resolution HLA genotyping to study TCR occurrence patterns. All discovery cohort repertoires had been generated using a single sequencing platform. Donor age, sex, ethnicity and CMV serostatus were compiled together with the repertoire data. Using immunosequencing, the study profiled T cell repertoires from about 620 subjects and related those repertoires to cytomegalovirus serostatus. The number of typed donors differed by locus: about 629-640 for A, B, C, DRB1 and DQB1; 522 for DQA1; 606 for DPA1; and roughly 450 for DPB1. The study combined high-throughput TCR immunosequencing, statistical association of individual TCRs with disease status, and machine learning to predict cytomegalovirus infection status. Across 300 to 400 genotyped donors of the cohort, an average of approximately 200,000 unique TCR beta nucleotide sequences per donor were sequenced, and around 20% of those sequences were non-productive. About 300 gigabases of sequencing data and 75 million to 85 million unique TCR sequences made up an early release that covered approximately 700 HLA-typed donors. Rather than using new phenotypic data, the later analysis identified candidate immune exposures from TCR beta sequences and from how often those sequences occurred across donors. HLA typing covered class I and class II loci at four-digit resolution. A separate validation cohort of roughly 130 different subjects was used in addition to the roughly 700-subject first cohort. Because of strong linkage in the cohort, four or five DR-DQ haplotypes were treated as single units for association and clustering. To decide whether each TCR beta V gene segment behaved as functional or pseudogenic, an earlier analysis of fewer than 750 of the donors relied on high-throughput TCR beta sequencing. General conclusions and limits of the study: A further reported finding was that TCR beta sequences accurately predicted the HLA-A and HLA-B alleles for most subjects in the first cohort. It was suggested by the authors that the approach could potentially be generalized to other disease states and immunological phenotypes. Specific HLA alleles were associated with about 17,000 TCR beta sequences at a false discovery rate of 0.05 in a later analysis. Several of the top co-occurrence clusters appeared to be linked to parvovirus B19, influenza, CMV and Epstein-Barr virus, according to a later analysis. Correlated functional status among segregating V segments might reflect linkage disequilibrium, but an unknown experimental factor could not be ruled out. In this cohort, only TCR beta chains were sequenced, and detectable features were limited by the absence of alpha or paired-chain data. A later genetic analysis reported fewer N-insertions in productive TCRs among donors in an Asian-associated ancestry cluster than the approximately 670-donor mean. Broadly in line with IMGT annotations, most TCR beta V segments showed up in productive rearrangements about 87% or about 30% of the time in an earlier analysis of several hundred of the donors. A later analysis found that TCR association rates varied across HLA loci, with DRB1 alleles showing the most associated TCRs and HLA-C alleles the fewest. Most TCR sequences were observed very rarely across donors, whereas some public TCRs were present in many individuals. CMV serostatus was the only immune exposure information available for the cohort. In a later genetic analysis, a missense DCLRE1C variant was associated with V-gene and J-gene trimming of TCR beta chains, and the association was replicated in an independent cohort. A later analysis found that most CMV-associated TCR beta chains appeared HLA-restricted, with HLA associations seemingly driven largely by CMV exposure. In vitro tests confirmed that a few of the cytomegalovirus-associated TCR beta chains recognize cytomegalovirus antigens. Because some donors lacked HLA typing at each locus, the association tests relied only on the typed subset. A total of fewer than 200 TCR beta chains were listed by the study as associated with cytomegalovirus. The earlier analysis of 587 of the donors excluded 15 to 20 rarely observed V segments, including chromosome 9 orphons, because counts were too low. A cluster of highly shared sequence variants was judged likely to be a technical artifact of the sequencing pipeline. Strong co-occurrence of HLA alleles, especially DR and DQ, made assigning TCR associations to individual alleles difficult. In a later analysis, HLA-associated TCR beta chains showed more clonal expansion and lower generation probabilities than non-associated chains that were equally common. Presence/absence analyses assumed roughly uniform sequencing depth across donors, an assumption that may not hold. The classifier was reported to diagnose cytomegalovirus status with high specificity and sensitivity in both the original cohort and the validation cohort.

To prepare the library, the immunoSEQ multiplex PCR assay was applied. The multiplex PCR relied on a mix of 60 forward primers for TCR Vbeta segments and 13 reverse primers for TCR Jbeta segments. The CDR3 region of rearranged TCR beta genes was amplified from genomic DNA with a multiplex PCR assay. The Illumina HiSeq System was used to sequence the amplified TCR beta libraries as 87-base-pair reads. In the original analysis: A later analysis counted about 82 million unique TCR beta chains across the 550 to 800 repertoires, and about 10 million of these chains were shared by at least two donors. Raw reads were error-corrected and collapsed into unique sequences by a nearest-neighbor algorithm in which closely related sequences were merged to remove PCR and sequencing errors. CDR3 sequences were aligned to IMGT reference sequences to assign V, D and J gene segments. For a sequence to be retained, a match of at least six nucleotides to both a V gene segment and a J gene segment was required. Rearrangements were called productive when the CDR3 lacked stop codons and stayed in frame with V and J; all others were non-productive. Following IMGT convention, CDR3 was defined as the stretch from the second conserved V-encoded cysteine up to the conserved J-encoded phenylalanine. The earlier analysis of fewer than 700 of the donors excluded sequences that lacked an unambiguous match to a single V gene segment. An earlier analysis of a few hundred of the donors called V segments functional above 56.7% productive rearrangements and segregating when the between-donor standard deviation exceeded 5%. A statistical classification framework was built for diagnosing cytomegalovirus status from the catalog of TCR beta chain sequences. In a later analysis, V and J genes were assigned by comparing TCR nucleotide sequences against IMGT/GENE-DB human TR gene sequences. Using the TCRdist pipeline, a later analysis assigned CDR3 sequences along with most-parsimonious VDJ recombination scenarios. In a later analysis, each TCR beta chain was defined by its CDR3 amino acid sequence together with its V-gene family, and reads lacking a unique V-gene family were excluded. As a way to deal with suspected cross-contamination and a sequencing artifact, a later analysis dropped hundreds of nucleotide sequences that were highly shared and had low generation probability. In a later analysis, a clonal expansion index for each public chain was calculated from normalized within-repertoire ranks of inferred template counts. A later analysis computed generation probabilities with a VDJ recombination model fitted to out-of-frame rearrangements, and checked the results against IGoR. Hypergeometric tests were used in a later analysis to score TCR-TCR, TCR-HLA and TCR-CMV co-occurrence, with a repertoire-size bias correction applied to the TCR pairs. In a later analysis, false discovery rates were estimated by permuting HLA or CMV assignments 20 times. A later analysis grouped co-occurring TCRs with DBSCAN, adding TCRdist sequence similarity when clustering within HLA-allele-positive subsets. Repertoires with fewer than 30,000 or more than 120,000 public chains, plus five repertoires with anomalous nucleotide sharing, were excluded from co-occurrence clustering. As stored in TCRdb, this immuneACCESS dataset retains in-frame rearrangements with V and J assigned. A fraction of the clones does not appear; measured against another copy, unresolved V genes explain less than half of the discrepancy, and the remainder lacks a known reason. The D gene and trimming were derived from the DNA, and the V and J assignments and clone size from that table. Across this sample there are more than 80,000 clones, with approximately 82% seen only once. Of the sample, 3% to 4.5% falls within the top ten clones.

The cohort consisted of 650 to 700 healthy bone marrow donors. At the time of sampling, every cohort member was nominally healthy, though immune exposures that went unrecorded were likely present. The donor tested CMV seropositive, placing the donor among the roughly 300 seropositive members of the cohort. Every donor gave a peripheral blood sample, and the peripheral blood mononuclear cells from that sample were used for TCR beta sequencing. The Qiagen DNeasy Blood Extraction Kit was used to extract genomic DNA from the blood cell samples. Points on this clone: It lacks a known antigen. The record has no base qualities; no much larger clone is one base away.

Source material: PBMCs. The source of this sequence is a female donor in good health and CMV-seropositive.

CDR3 sequence: CASSPSGGTPRTDTQYF. The bases are TGTGCCAGCAGCCCCTCGGGGGGGACTCCGAGAACAGATACGCAGTATTTT. The receptor chain draws on TRBV7-8 and TRBJ2-3; TRBD2 lines up with 8 middle nucleotides. In the germline V gene, CDR1 corresponds to SGHVS and CDR2 to FQNEAQ. The germline V and J ends show losses of 5 bases and 3 bases respectively, and no gene match explains 13 bases of the junction. The CDR3 has 17 amino acids, counting the end cysteine and phenylalanine. The DNA shown is the 51-base CDR3, in frame from base 1.